The 27 T cell receptor beta chains below all came from one sample that was sequenced in a study of blood T cell repertoires in COVID-19. Measured with immunoSEQ multiplex PCR; TCRdb has only the in-frame clones, and not every one. This sample has 40,000 to 55,000 clones, with roughly 83% found just once. The material sequenced was peripheral blood. These receptors all come from a man in his forties or fifties with active COVID-19.

CDR3 sequence reads: CASKLGGTRETQYF. As DNA, the CDR3 is TGTGCCAGTAAGCTTGGGGGGACTAGAGAGACCCAGTACTTC. V gene TRBV7-2 combines with J gene TRBJ2-5; 8 positions match TRBD2. Germline V gene lookup returns CDR1 SGHTA and CDR2 FQGNSA. CDR3 size: 14 residues. Trimming at V came to 9 bases and at J to 4 bases, leaving 10 bases not matched to a gene.

This chain's CDR3 is CATRAVGDLNTGELFF. In DNA, the CDR3 is TGTGCCACCCGGGCCGTCGGGGATCTAAACACCGGGGAGCTGTTTTTT. The rearrangement joins TRBV27 to TRBJ2-2; the D gene is possibly TRBD2 (5 bases). This CDR3 contains 16 residues. Trimming took off 10 bases at V and 2 bases at J, with 20 bases between the two ends. The V gene's germline CDR1 is MNHEY and CDR2 SMNVEV (reference sequence).

The CDR3 DNA follows: TGTGCCAGTAGTACCCACCGACAGGGTCCGGTTAGTCAGCCCCAGCATTTT. Protein product: CASSTHRQGPVSQPQHF. This chain connects TRBV19 to TRBJ1-5; 7 nucleotides match TRBD1. The V and J ends lost 4 bases and 6 bases, in that order; junction bases with no gene match: 15. Per the germline V gene, CDR1 is LNHDA and CDR2 is SQIVND (reference sequence). The CDR3 length is 17 residues.

V gene TRBV6-1 combines with J gene TRBJ2-1; 7 bases line up with TRBD1. Germline loops: CDR1 MNHNS, CDR2 SASEGT. Trimming removed 4 bases from V and 5 bases from J; junction bases left unmatched: 14. The length of the CDR3 is 17 residues. The CDR3 loop reads CASSAPEGRGNHNEQFF. Here the CDR3 DNA reads TGTGCCAGCAGTGCCCCTGAGGGCAGGGGGAACCACAATGAGCAGTTCTTC.

The chain couples TRBV3-1 (or the pseudogene TRBV3-2) to TRBJ1-3; D unclear. In germline, CDR1 is LGHDT, CDR2 YNNKEL (reference sequence). Deletions cut 4 bases from V and 0 bases from J, with 10 bases between. This CDR3 has 15 amino acids. CDR3 sequence reads: CASSLTSGSGNTIYF. CDR3 DNA sequence: TGTGCCAGCAGCCTAACCAGTGGCTCTGGAAACACCATATATTTT.

The chain recombines TRBV4-2 with TRBJ1-5; 7 bases fit TRBD1. Germline values: CDR1 LGHNA, CDR2 YNFKEQ. Germline trimming cut 1 base from V and 7 bases from J; bases unmatched to any gene: 7. There are 15 residues in the CDR3. The CDR3 loop reads CASSQVFPGGQPQHF. The CDR3 nucleotides are TGTGCCAGCAGCCAAGTGTTTCCAGGGGGGCAGCCCCAGCATTTT.

V gene TRBV25-1 combines with J gene TRBJ2-3; no firm D call. Germline CDR1 and CDR2: MGHDK and SYGVNS. V gave up 8 bases and J gave up 6 bases, with 12 bases separating them. The CDR3 is 12 residues long. CDR3 region: CASGYGADTQYF. In DNA, the CDR3 is TGTGCCAGCGGCTACGGAGCGGATACGCAGTATTTT. Looking up the rest from reference TRBV25-1 and TRBJ2-3 gives the full variable domain: EADIYQTPRYLVIGTGKKITLECSQTMGHDKMYWYQQDPGMELHLIHYSYGVNSTEKGDLSSESTVSRIRTEHFPLTLESARPSHTSQYLCASGYGADTQYFGPGTRLTVL.

The chain links TRBV2 to TRBJ2-7; 8 bases align to TRBD2. CDR3 length equals 14 residues. V lost 7 bases and J lost 0; bases outside the gene matches: 5. CDR1 is SNHLY, CDR2 FYNNEI, per germline. CDR3 DNA: TGTGCCAGCATTCGAGCGGGGGTCTCCTACGAGCAGTACTTC. Translating it yields CASIRAGVSYEQYF.

This sequence joins TRBV20-1 and TRBJ1-1; no clear D gene. Germline CDR1 DFQATT, CDR2 SNEGSKA (reference sequence). CDR3 length: 11 amino acids. Trimming left V 0 bases short and J 7 bases short, with 6 bases between. Here the CDR3 DNA reads TGCAGTGCTAGAGATGGAGTTGAAGCTTTCTTT. It is translated as CSARDGVEAFF.

The chain couples TRBV7-9 to TRBJ2-7, with a tentative D call TRBD1 (5 bases). Germline V gene data show CDR1 as SEHNR and CDR2 as FQNEAQ (reference sequence). V lost 3 bases and J 6 bases, leaving 12 bases between the germline ends. The CDR3 loop spans 13 amino acids. This CDR3 reads CASSLAGLGEQYF. As DNA, the CDR3 is TGTGCCAGCAGCTTGGCAGGGCTGGGCGAGCAGTACTTC.

This clone was counted once. The V gene is TRBV5-5, the J gene TRBJ2-6, with a weak D call TRBD1 (5 bases). Looked up from germline, CDR1 is SGHKS and CDR2 is YYEKEE (reference sequence). The CDR3 has 15 residues. V was cut by 0 bases and J by 4 bases, with 8 bases left in between. DNA for the CDR3: TGTGCCAGCAGCTTGGGGGGCTCCGGGGCCAACGTCCTGACTTTC. Residues: CASSLGGSGANVLTF.

The rearrangement joins TRBV6-5 to TRBJ1-5; D gene unclear. There are 15 residues in the CDR3. V gave up 0 bases and J gave up 3 bases, with 9 bases separating them. Germline loops: CDR1 MNHEY, CDR2 SVGAGI. The CDR3 nucleotides read TGTGCCAGCAGTTACTCAGCAGGACTCAATCAGCCCCAGCATTTT. Protein sequence: CASSYSAGLNQPQHF.

The table lists this clone with a few counts. The rearrangement joins TRBV3-1 (or the pseudogene TRBV3-2) to TRBJ1-1; perhaps TRBD1 as D (6 bases). Trimming stripped 3 bases from V and 0 bases from J, with 14 bases between. Germline V gene lookup returns CDR1 LGHDT and CDR2 YNNKEL (reference sequence). The CDR3 is 16 amino acids. The CDR3 protein is CASSQGGGDMNTEAFF. The DNA for the CDR3 is TGTGCCAGCAGCCAGGGAGGGGGGGATATGAACACTGAAGCTTTCTTT.

The chain uses TRBV4-3 and TRBJ1-2; 7 bases line up with TRBD1. The germline V gene has CDR1 LGHNA and CDR2 YSLEER. Trimming at V came to 0 bases and at J to 8 bases, leaving 12 bases not matched to a gene. This CDR3 is built from 16 residues. CDR3 coding DNA: TGCGCCAGCAGCCAAGAGACAGGGCGTACGGAGGGAGGCTACACCTTC. Its translation: CASSQETGRTEGGYTF.

The chain employs TRBV7-9 and TRBJ2-3; D is unclear. From germline, CDR1 is SEHNR and CDR2 FQNEAQ (reference sequence). The CDR3 loop spans 15 amino acids. The V gene lost 5 bases and the J gene lost 4 bases, with 16 bases spanning the gap. The CDR3 coding sequence is TGTGCCAGCAGCCTCGCGGCGGTTTCGGCAGATACGCAGTATTTT. Its translation is CASSLAAVSADTQYF. The complete variable domain, with remaining parts taken from reference TRBV7-9 and TRBJ2-3, reads DTGVSQNPRHKITKRGQNVTFRCDPISEHNRLYWYRQTLGQGPEFLTYFQNEAQLEKSRLLSDRFSAERPKGSFSTLEIQRTEQGDSAMYLCASSLAAVSADTQYFGPGTRLTVL.

The count of this clone is one. CDR3 in amino acids: CASSNRGTTPLHF. The CDR3, as DNA: TGTGCCAGCAGCAACCGGGGAACTACACCCCTCCACTTT. The V call is TRBV16, the J call TRBJ1-6; D uncertain. With 5 bases removed from V and 11 bases from J, the gap between germline ends came to 13 bases. The CDR3 spans 13 residues. Germline V gives CDR1 KGHSY, CDR2 FQNENV.

This clone was observed a few times. This chain uses TRBV2 with TRBJ2-7, with D unresolved. CDR3 length: 14 amino acids. V was trimmed by 0 bases and J by 3 bases, leaving 9 bases between them. Per germline, CDR1 SNHLY and CDR2 FYNNEI. The CDR3 spells CASSEALGVYEQYF. DNA for the CDR3: TGTGCCAGCAGTGAAGCGCTTGGAGTCTACGAGCAGTACTTC.

The V and J genes are TRBV7-9 and TRBJ2-1; 8 nucleotides agree with TRBD1. The CDR3 contains 15 residues. From germline, CDR1 is SEHNR and CDR2 FQNEAQ (reference sequence). V dropped 7 bases and J dropped 4; count of bases not matched to a gene: 9. CDR3 sequence (DNA): TGTGCCAGCACCCCTTGGAGACAGGGGTACAATGAGCAGTTCTTC. This translates into CASTPWRQGYNEQFF.

The table lists this clone with a count of one. The chain links TRBV10-3 to TRBJ2-7, with D maybe TRBD1 (7 bases). V lost 4 bases to trimming and J lost 2 bases, with 18 bases between them. The germline CDR1 and CDR2 sequences are ENHRY and SYGVKD. The CDR3 has 16 residues. As DNA, the CDR3 is TGTGCCATCAGTGGGGCCGACAGGGAGGTCACCTACGAGCAGTACTTC. The encoded protein is CAISGADREVTYEQYF.

The chain has TRBV19 and TRBJ1-2; D is possibly TRBD1 (5 bases). The CDR3 is 16 amino acids. Trimming took off 5 bases at V and 4 bases at J, with 20 bases between the two ends. Germline CDR1 is LNHDA and CDR2 is SQIVND (reference sequence). In DNA form, the CDR3 reads TGTGCCAGTAGTGGGGCTGAAGAGGCACACGTCTATGGCTACACCTTC. As protein: CASSGAEEAHVYGYTF.

This rearrangement joins TRBV6-5 to TRBJ1-6; a possible D gene is TRBD1 (5 bases). Germline V gene lookup returns CDR1 MNHEY and CDR2 SVGAGI. Trimming cost V 7 bases and J 2 bases, with 12 bases left between them. The CDR3 length is 15 residues. The CDR3 sequence is CASTIDRTYNSPLHF. The CDR3 DNA follows: TGTGCCAGCACCATAGACAGAACCTATAATTCACCCCTCCACTTT.

The V gene is TRBV7-9, the J gene TRBJ2-5; D possibly corresponds to TRBD1 (6 bases). The V and J ends lost 3 bases and 7 bases respectively, with 18 bases between them. The length of the CDR3 is 15 residues. Germline CDR1 SEHNR, CDR2 FQNEAQ (reference sequence). As DNA, the CDR3 is TGTGCCAGCAGCTTTGATTCTGGGCCGACAGGGACCCAGTACTTC. This codes for CASSFDSGPTGTQYF.

The rearrangement uses TRBV28 and TRBJ1-3; the D gene is possibly TRBD1 (5 bases). Germline values: CDR1 MDHEN, CDR2 SYDVKM. The CDR3 runs to 16 residues. V was shortened by 4 bases and J by 1 base, with 14 bases between the two germline ends. CDR3 sequence: CASSSPRGVSGNTIYF. In DNA, the CDR3 is TGTGCCAGCAGTTCTCCCCGGGGGGTATCTGGAAACACCATATATTTT.

V usage is TRBV5-1 and J usage is TRBJ2-7; the D is unclear. The CDR3 loop spans 15 amino acids. CDR1 is SGHRS and CDR2 is YFSETQ in the germline V gene. Trimming removed 0 bases at V and 0 bases at J, with 10 bases between. The CDR3 reads CASSLDSLISYEQYF. As DNA, the CDR3 is TGCGCCAGCAGCTTGGACAGCTTAATCTCCTACGAGCAGTACTTC.

This clone was counted a few times. This chain uses TRBV4-2 with TRBJ2-7; weak D call: TRBD1 (6 bases). V was shortened by 0 bases and J by 0 bases, with 12 bases between the two germline ends. Germline CDR1 and CDR2: LGHNA and YNFKEQ. The CDR3 runs 16 residues. The CDR3 here is CASSQDYGTISYEQYF. The CDR3 DNA reads as TGTGCCAGCAGCCAAGATTATGGGACAATCTCCTACGAGCAGTACTTC.

This clone occurred once. The chain carries TRBV6-5 and TRBJ1-2; unclear D gene. The V gene lost 8 bases and the J gene lost 3 bases, with 19 bases spanning the gap. CDR1 is MNHEY, CDR2 SVGAGI, per germline. The CDR3 covers 15 residues. The CDR3 DNA follows: TGTGCCAGCCGACAACCGACCGGGAGGGACTATGGCTACACCTTC. This gives the protein CASRQPTGRDYGYTF.

This chain uses TRBV7-2 with TRBJ2-5; the D gene is possibly TRBD2 (6 bases). The V gene's germline CDR1 is SGHTA and CDR2 FQGNSA. The CDR3 is made up of 14 amino acids. V shed 2 bases and J shed 10 bases, with 17 bases lying between them. The CDR3 loop is CASSLTSPQEGQYF. The CDR3 bases are TGTGCCAGCAGCTTAACTAGCCCTCAAGAGGGCCAGTACTTC.